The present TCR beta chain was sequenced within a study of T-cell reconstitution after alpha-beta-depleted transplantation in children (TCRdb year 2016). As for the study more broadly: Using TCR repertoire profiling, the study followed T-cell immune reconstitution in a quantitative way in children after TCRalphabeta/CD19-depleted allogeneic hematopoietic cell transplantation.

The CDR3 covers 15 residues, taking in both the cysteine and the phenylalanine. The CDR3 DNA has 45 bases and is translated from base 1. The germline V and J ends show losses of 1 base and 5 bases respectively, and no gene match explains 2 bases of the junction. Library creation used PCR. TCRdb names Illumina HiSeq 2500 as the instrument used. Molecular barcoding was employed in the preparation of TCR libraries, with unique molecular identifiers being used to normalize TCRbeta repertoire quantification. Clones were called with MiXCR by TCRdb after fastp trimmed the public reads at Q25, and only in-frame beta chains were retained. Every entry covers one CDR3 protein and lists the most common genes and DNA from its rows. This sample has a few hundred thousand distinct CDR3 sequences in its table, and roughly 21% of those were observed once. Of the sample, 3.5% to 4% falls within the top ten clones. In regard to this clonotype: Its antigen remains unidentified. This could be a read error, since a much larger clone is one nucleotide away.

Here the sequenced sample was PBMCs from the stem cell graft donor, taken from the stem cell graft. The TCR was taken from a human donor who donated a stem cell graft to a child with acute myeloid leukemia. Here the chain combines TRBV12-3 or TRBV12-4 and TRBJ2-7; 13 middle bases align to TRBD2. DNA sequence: TGTGCCAGCAGTTTAGGGACTAGCGGGAGTAACGAGCAGTACTTC. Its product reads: CASSLGTSGSNEQYF.